A single sample gave rise to the 21 T cell receptor beta chains below, sequenced in a study of T-cell reconstitution after alpha-beta-depleted transplantation in children (TCRdb year 2016). Library generation was performed with PCR. Sequencing instrument: Illumina HiSeq 2500. Molecular barcoding was employed in the preparation of TCR libraries, with unique molecular identifiers being used to normalize TCRbeta repertoire quantification. The public reads were reanalyzed by TCRdb: fastp trimming at Q25, MiXCR alignment, in-frame beta chains only. Every distinct CDR3 protein forms one entry, paired with its most common genes and DNA. In all, the sample holds about 610,000 distinct CDR3 sequences, and more than 9% of those were seen once. The ten largest clonotypes hold about 4.2% of the sample. Material: PBMCs from the stem cell graft donor, obtained from the stem cell graft. Source of these receptors: a human donor who donated a stem cell graft to a child with acute myeloid leukemia.

This rearrangement joins TRBV6-6 to TRBJ2-1, with a possible D match to TRBD1 (6 bases). There are 12 residues in the CDR3. Trimming stripped 6 bases from V and 10 bases from J, with 13 bases between. Germline CDR1 MNHNY, CDR2 SVGAGI (reference sequence). The CDR3 spells CASSRGQPEQFF. The CDR3 nucleotides read TGTGCCAGCAGCCGAGGACAGCCAGAGCAGTTCTTC.

The chain couples TRBV30 to TRBJ2-4; 7 positions agree with TRBD2. The length of the CDR3 is 16 residues. J was trimmed by 1 base and V by 3 bases; bases with no gene match: 9. Germline V gene sequence: CDR1 GTSNPN, CDR2 SVGIG (reference sequence). CDR3 sequence reads: CAWSPLRELAKNIQYF. As DNA, the CDR3 is TGTGCCTGGAGCCCCTTGCGGGAGTTGGCCAAAAACATTCAGTACTTC.

This clonotype was seen repeatedly, ten times or more. The chain has TRBV7-9 and TRBJ2-2; the D call may be TRBD1 or TRBD2 (5 bases each). V dropped 5 bases and J dropped 15 bases, with 13 bases sitting between them. CDR3 length equals 11 residues. Per the germline V gene, CDR1 is SEHNR and CDR2 is FQNEAQ (reference sequence). The CDR3 sequence is CASSPGAGVFF. The CDR3 DNA follows: TGTGCCAGCAGCCCCGGGGCTGGAGTGTTTTTT.

V and J are TRBV20-1 and TRBJ2-1, with 14 bases lining up with TRBD2. V lost 8 bases to trimming and J lost 6 bases; unmatched junction nucleotides: 12. This CDR3 has 16 amino acids. CDR1 is DFQATT and CDR2 is SNEGSKA in the germline V gene (reference sequence). The CDR3 protein is CSLRGPGTSGSNEQFF. CDR3 nucleotides: TGCAGTCTCAGGGGACCCGGGACTAGCGGGAGCAATGAGCAGTTCTTC.

The chain recombines TRBV7-8 with TRBJ2-7; 12 nucleotides align to TRBD2. V trimming: 4 bases; J trimming: 2 bases; junction bases outside the gene matches: 6. The CDR3 has 16 residues. In germline, CDR1 is SGHVS, CDR2 FQNEAQ. CDR3 bases: TGTGCCAGCAGCTCCTGGACTAGCGGGGACCCCTACGAGCAGTACTTC. Its protein product is CASSSWTSGDPYEQYF. The full variable domain, completed using reference TRBV7-8 and TRBJ2-7, is GAGVSQSPRYKVAKRGQDVALRCDPISGHVSLFWYQQALGQGPEFLTYFQNEAQLDKSGLPSDRFFAERPEGSVSTLKIQRTQQEDSAVYLCASSSWTSGDPYEQYFGPGTRLTVT.

This clonotype was observed a handful of times. CDR3: CASSWGLAGALRYEQYF. Written as DNA, the CDR3 is TGTGCCAGCAGCTGGGGACTAGCGGGAGCACTTCGGTACGAGCAGTACTTC. V and J are TRBV7-8 and TRBJ2-7; 14 nucleotides align to TRBD2. Per germline, CDR1 SGHVS and CDR2 FQNEAQ. The CDR3 has 17 amino acids. Trimming cost V 4 bases and J 4 bases; bases outside gene matches: 9. Using reference TRBV7-8 and TRBJ2-7 for the parts outside the CDR3, the full variable domain is GAGVSQSPRYKVAKRGQDVALRCDPISGHVSLFWYQQALGQGPEFLTYFQNEAQLDKSGLPSDRFFAERPEGSVSTLKIQRTQQEDSAVYLCASSWGLAGALRYEQYFGPGTRLTVT.

This clonotype was picked up a small number of times. The V call is TRBV29-1, the J call TRBJ2-5; 8 nucleotides line up with TRBD2. The V segment lost 4 bases and the J segment 2 bases; nucleotides outside the gene matches: 6. This CDR3 contains 14 residues. Germline V gene data show CDR1 as SQVTM and CDR2 as ANQGSEA. The CDR3 sequence: CSVGERGNQETQYF. The CDR3 coding sequence is TGCAGCGTTGGAGAGCGGGGGAATCAAGAGACCCAGTACTTC.

The chain couples TRBV5-1 to TRBJ2-1; TRBD2 agrees at 7 bases. With V trimmed by 1 base and J by 8 bases, 6 bases remained unmatched. From germline, CDR1 is SGHRS and CDR2 YFSETQ. This CDR3 comprises 14 residues. The CDR3 bases are TGCGCCAGCAGCTTGCCCGCTAGCGGTTATGAGCAGTTCTTC. Translation: CASSLPASGYEQFF.

The table lists this clonotype with many counts. V is TRBV9 and J is TRBJ2-7; 8 bases map to TRBD1. CDR3 length: 17 amino acids. The trim removed 1 base at V and 0 bases at J, leaving 9 bases unmatched. Germline V lookup: CDR1 SGDLS, CDR2 YYNGEE. CDR3 DNA sequence: TGTGCCAGCAGCGTACACGCCGGACAGGGAAGCTCCTACGAGCAGTACTTC. Translation: CASSVHAGQGSSYEQYF.

The rearrangement uses TRBV5-1 and TRBJ2-3; D is undetermined. The CDR3 consists of 13 residues. Trimming pared 2 bases from V and 5 bases from J, leaving 9 bases between. Germline V gene lookup returns CDR1 SGHRS and CDR2 YFSETQ. The CDR3 sequence is CASSFGPGDTQYF. CDR3 sequence (DNA): TGCGCCAGCAGCTTTGGTCCCGGAGATACGCAGTATTTT.

The chain joins TRBV20-1 to TRBJ2-7; 10 nucleotides match TRBD2. This CDR3 is 13 amino acids long. Germline V gene lookup returns CDR1 DFQATT and CDR2 SNEGSKA (reference sequence). V was pared by 7 bases and J by 6 bases, with 9 bases of the junction left unmatched. The chain's CDR3 is CSVSSGSSSEQYF. DNA for the CDR3: TGCAGTGTCTCTAGCGGGAGTAGTTCCGAGCAGTACTTC.

The chain employs TRBV27 and TRBJ1-6; D gene uncertain. Germline values: CDR1 MNHEY, CDR2 SMNVEV (reference sequence). The CDR3 loop spans 12 amino acids. Trimming stripped 3 bases from V and 9 bases from J, with 6 bases between. CDR3 nucleotides: TGTGCCAGCAGTTTGATCGGTTCACCCCTCCACTTT. Translating it yields CASSLIGSPLHF.

J is TRBJ2-6 and V is TRBV20-1; TRBD1 matches at 7 bases. The germline V gene has CDR1 DFQATT and CDR2 SNEGSKA (reference sequence). The CDR3 is made up of 18 amino acids. With V trimmed by 1 base and J by 0 bases, 9 bases remained unmatched. The CDR3 sequence: CSARVYRGQSSGANVLTF. The CDR3 coding sequence is TGCAGTGCTAGAGTTTACAGGGGTCAAAGCTCTGGGGCCAACGTCCTGACTTTC.

This clonotype was counted ten times or more. The chain links TRBV4-3 to TRBJ2-1, with 12 bases that match TRBD2. With 1 base clipped from V and 0 bases from J, the junction kept 4 bases outside the gene matches. Germline values: CDR1 LGHNA, CDR2 YSLEER. The CDR3 is made up of 18 amino acids. The CDR3 protein is CASSQGTSGESSYNEQFF. For the CDR3, the DNA is TGCGCCAGCAGCCAAGGGACTAGCGGGGAAAGCTCCTACAATGAGCAGTTCTTC.

This clonotype has a count of ten or more. V gene TRBV7-9 combines with J gene TRBJ1-2; 8 nucleotides line up with TRBD1. The ends lost 3 bases at V and 6 bases at J; junction bases unmatched: 6. The CDR3 loop spans 14 amino acids. Germline lookup yields CDR1 SEHNR and CDR2 FQNEAQ (reference sequence). The CDR3: CASSFAGGGNGYTF. CDR3 sequence (DNA): TGTGCCAGCAGCTTCGCAGGGGGCGGGAATGGCTACACCTTC.

J is TRBJ2-1 and V is TRBV2, with 7 nucleotides matching TRBD1. The CDR3 extends over 16 amino acids. CDR1 is SNHLY, CDR2 FYNNEI, per germline. After removal of 5 bases from V and 0 bases from J, the junction contained 7 bases not matched to a gene. CDR3 region: CASSKEGQSSYNEQFF. DNA for the CDR3: TGTGCCAGCAGTAAAGAGGGACAGAGCTCCTACAATGAGCAGTTCTTC.

This clonotype was counted a single time. This chain joins TRBV12-3 or TRBV12-4 and TRBJ1-4; D gene ambiguous. The CDR3 contains 17 residues. V lost 5 bases to trimming and J lost 0 bases, with 16 bases between them. The CDR3 loop is CASSLATSLATNEKLFF. CDR3 DNA: TGTGCCAGCAGTCTGGCGACTTCCCTTGCAACTAATGAAAAACTGTTTTTT.

This clonotype was seen ten or more times. The chain combines TRBV5-1 with TRBJ2-1, with 7 bases fitting TRBD2. Trimming removed 0 bases from V and 2 bases from J; junction bases left unmatched: 5. This CDR3 is built from 16 residues. Germline CDR1 is SGHRS and CDR2 is YFSETQ. CDR3 amino acids: CASSLVATSTYNEQFF. The CDR3 DNA sequence: TGCGCCAGCAGCTTGGTTGCGACTAGCACCTACAATGAGCAGTTCTTC.

V gene TRBV12-3 or TRBV12-4 combines with J gene TRBJ1-1; maybe TRBD1 (6 bases). Trimming took 7 bases from V and 5 from J, leaving 14 bases between them. CDR3 length: 13 amino acids. For the CDR3, the DNA is TGTGCCAGCACCCCTAAAGGGGGAACTGAAGCTTTCTTT. It translates to CASTPKGGTEAFF.

The chain couples TRBV7-2 to TRBJ2-7, with TRBD2 as a possible D gene (6 bases). The CDR3 totals 14 residues. CDR1 and CDR2 from the germline V gene are SGHTA and FQGNSA. V was shortened by 5 bases and J by 2 bases, with 13 bases between the two germline ends. CDR3 region: CASSETGLPYEQYF. The CDR3, as DNA: TGTGCCAGCAGCGAGACGGGACTCCCCTACGAGCAGTACTTC.

This clonotype was counted only a few times. V usage is TRBV7-2 and J usage is TRBJ2-4, with D unresolved. The CDR3 length is 15 residues. V lost 4 bases and J lost 8, with 18 bases in between. Germline V CDR1 and CDR2: SGHTA, FQGNSA. The DNA of the CDR3 is TGTGCCAGCAGCTCCCAATCTAATTCTTTGGACATTCAGTACTTC. This translates into CASSSQSNSLDIQYF.